These T cell receptor beta chains were read from a single sample in a study of blood T cell repertoires in COVID-19. TCRdb's copy holds only in-frame clones and misses some; the assay was immunoSEQ multiplex PCR. The profile covers some 140,000 clones, with about 86% appearing a single time and roughly 29% taken by the ten largest. The sample taken for sequencing was peripheral blood. These receptors were obtained from a woman between 55 and 75 years old with acute or convalescent COVID-19. Both conserved end residues are part of each CDR3. Fields, in order: V gene, D gene, J gene, clone size, CDR3 protein, CDR3 DNA. The D gene is left open where the match is weak. The size entry is marked missing in some rows and otherwise reads once, few, many or a size class.

v_gene: TRBV3-1/TRBV3-2; d_gene: TRBD2; j_gene: TRBJ2-5; abundance: NA; CDR3aa: CASSQLRTSQETQYF; CDR3nt: TGTGCCAGCAGCCAACTCCGGACTAGCCAAGAGACCCAGTACTTC
v_gene: TRBV7-9; d_gene: NA; j_gene: TRBJ1-5; abundance: NA; CDR3aa: CASSLDTGMAQPQHF; CDR3nt: TGTGCCAGCAGCTTAGATACGGGTATGGCTCAGCCCCAGCATTTT
v_gene: TRBV2; d_gene: NA; j_gene: TRBJ2-1; abundance: few; CDR3aa: CASSQDRYNEQFF; CDR3nt: TGTGCCAGCAGTCAAGACAGATACAATGAGCAGTTCTTC
v_gene: TRBV11-2; d_gene: TRBD1; j_gene: TRBJ1-6; abundance: NA; CDR3aa: CASSLVGDSHNSPLHF; CDR3nt: TGTGCCAGCAGCTTAGTCGGGGACAGTCATAATTCACCCCTCCACTTT
v_gene: TRBV11-2; d_gene: NA; j_gene: TRBJ1-6; abundance: NA; CDR3aa: CASSPGGVQSSYNSPLHF; CDR3nt: TGTGCCAGCAGCCCCGGAGGGGTACAGAGCTCCTATAATTCACCCCTCCACTTT
v_gene: TRBV11-2; d_gene: NA; j_gene: TRBJ1-1; abundance: NA; CDR3aa: CASSLSGNTEAFF; CDR3nt: TGTGCCAGCAGCTTATCAGGGAACACTGAAGCTTTCTTT
v_gene: TRBV5-4; d_gene: TRBD2; j_gene: TRBJ2-3; abundance: NA; CDR3aa: CASSRRVAGTSTDTQYF; CDR3nt: TGTGCCAGCAGCAGGCGGGTAGCGGGGACTAGCACAGATACGCAGTATTTT
v_gene: TRBV3-1/TRBV3-2; d_gene: NA; j_gene: TRBJ2-3; abundance: NA; CDR3aa: CASRSNADTQYF; CDR3nt: TGTGCCAGCAGATCTAACGCAGATACGCAGTATTTT
v_gene: TRBV6-5; d_gene: NA; j_gene: TRBJ2-6; abundance: NA; CDR3aa: CASSYPGVGANVLTF; CDR3nt: TGTGCCAGCAGTTATCCAGGGGTTGGGGCCAACGTCCTGACTTTC
v_gene: TRBV18; d_gene: NA; j_gene: TRBJ1-4; abundance: NA; CDR3aa: CASSPRAEKLFF; CDR3nt: TGTGCCAGCTCACCAAGAGCGGAAAAACTGTTTTTT
v_gene: TRBV5-1; d_gene: NA; j_gene: TRBJ2-7; abundance: NA; CDR3aa: CASSLNRVPYEQYF; CDR3nt: TGCGCCAGCAGCTTGAACAGGGTCCCTTACGAGCAGTACTTC
v_gene: TRBV11-2; d_gene: NA; j_gene: TRBJ2-2; abundance: NA; CDR3aa: CASSFRGLNTGELFF; CDR3nt: TGTGCCAGCAGCTTTAGGGGACTGAACACCGGGGAGCTGTTTTTT
v_gene: TRBV6-4; d_gene: TRBD2; j_gene: TRBJ2-5; abundance: NA; CDR3aa: CASSDSTSGGAGKETQYF; CDR3nt: TGTGCCAGCAGTGACTCGACTAGCGGGGGGGCTGGAAAAGAGACCCAGTACTTC
v_gene: TRBV10-1; d_gene: NA; j_gene: TRBJ2-2; abundance: few; CDR3aa: CASSERTGELFF; CDR3nt: TGCGCCAGCAGTGAGCGGACCGGGGAGCTGTTTTTT
v_gene: TRBV19; d_gene: NA; j_gene: TRBJ1-2; abundance: NA; CDR3aa: CASSADNYGYTF; CDR3nt: TGTGCCAGTAGTGCGGATAACTATGGCTACACCTTC
v_gene: TRBV11-2; d_gene: NA; j_gene: TRBJ1-3; abundance: NA; CDR3aa: CASSPDRYHGNTIYF; CDR3nt: TGTGCCAGCAGCCCTGACAGATACCACGGAAACACCATATATTTT
v_gene: TRBV3-1/TRBV3-2; d_gene: TRBD2; j_gene: TRBJ2-1; abundance: NA; CDR3aa: CASSQATLAGFIYNEQFF; CDR3nt: TGTGCCAGCAGCCAAGCTACCCTAGCGGGGTTCATTTACAATGAGCAGTTCTTC
v_gene: TRBV7-9; d_gene: NA; j_gene: TRBJ1-2; abundance: NA; CDR3aa: CASSSRSPTEGYTF; CDR3nt: TGTGCCAGCAGCTCCCGGTCCCCAACGGAGGGCTACACCTTC
v_gene: TRBV7-9; d_gene: NA; j_gene: TRBJ1-2; abundance: NA; CDR3aa: CASSLGGPYGYTF; CDR3nt: TGTGCCAGCAGCTTAGGGGGGCCTTATGGCTACACCTTC
v_gene: TRBV7-2; d_gene: TRBD2; j_gene: TRBJ2-1; abundance: NA; CDR3aa: CASSSWTSGAIYNEQFF; CDR3nt: TGTGCCAGCAGCTCCTGGACTAGCGGGGCCATATACAATGAGCAGTTCTTC
v_gene: TRBV11-1; d_gene: TRBD1; j_gene: TRBJ1-1; abundance: NA; CDR3aa: CASSHRPGGLEAFF; CDR3nt: TGTGCCAGCAGCCATCGACCAGGGGGGCTTGAAGCTTTCTTT
v_gene: TRBV3-1/TRBV3-2; d_gene: NA; j_gene: TRBJ1-2; abundance: NA; CDR3aa: CASSQAEANYGYTF; CDR3nt: TGTGCCAGCAGCCAGGCAGAGGCTAACTATGGCTACACCTTC
v_gene: TRBV12-3/TRBV12-4; d_gene: NA; j_gene: TRBJ1-1; abundance: NA; CDR3aa: CASSSNTEAFF; CDR3nt: TGTGCCAGCAGTTCTAACACTGAAGCTTTCTTT
v_gene: TRBV7-8; d_gene: TRBD1; j_gene: TRBJ1-6; abundance: NA; CDR3aa: CASSPHNPGQVNSPLHF; CDR3nt: TGTGCCAGCAGCCCACATAACCCGGGACAGGTTAATTCACCCCTCCACTTT
v_gene: TRBV7-8; d_gene: TRBD1; j_gene: TRBJ2-3; abundance: NA; CDR3aa: CASSSGGPTDTQYF; CDR3nt: TGTGCCAGCAGCTCAGGGGGTCCCACAGATACGCAGTATTTT